This T cell receptor beta chain was captured by sequencing in a study of T cell repertoires in cytomegalovirus infection. TCRdb re-called the reads with MiXCR, one entry per CDR3 protein. The sample yields 360,000 or so distinct CDR3 sequences, roughly a third seen once. The V and J ends lost 4 bases and 0 bases respectively, with 15 bases between them. The CDR3 runs 16 residues. Germline assignment: CDR1 SGHTA and CDR2 FQGTGA. This clonotype was seen a few times. Antigen: not known. Sequenced here: cultured PBMCs, sampled from culture after CMV antigen stimulation. The J gene is TRBJ1-1, the V gene TRBV7-3, with D tentatively TRBD1 (5 bases). The sequence derives from a human donor in good health (CMV status not recorded). Some clones in this sample may be carry-over from other donors' samples. Written as DNA, the CDR3 is TGTGCCAGCAGCTACTATGGGGGATCTTTGAACACTGAAGCTTTCTTT. This encodes CASSYYGGSLNTEAFF.